The T cell receptor beta chain described here comes from a study of T cell responses to AZD1222 COVID-19 vaccine. The germline V gene encodes CDR1 SGHTA and CDR2 FQGNSA. Trimming left V 4 bases short and J 0 bases short, with 10 bases between. The CDR3 contains 14 residues. Method: immunoSEQ multiplex PCR; TCRdb's copy keeps in-frame clones and lacks some. The sample holds over 150,000 clones, 92% seen once. This specimen consisted of peripheral blood, obtained on day 0 of MenACWY control vaccination. V is TRBV7-2 and J is TRBJ2-7; D gene ambiguous. This receptor was obtained from an adult in good health. The CDR3 region has the DNA TGTGCCAGCAGCTCAGACTGGAGCTCCTACGAGCAGTACTTC. It encodes CASSSDWSSYEQYF.